This TCR beta chain was identified during a study of T cell responses to AZD1222 COVID-19 vaccine. General study points: None of the repertoires were sampled until the peak T cell response had passed.

V lost 8 bases to trimming and J lost 4 bases, with 9 bases between them. This CDR3 is built from 12 residues. Measured with immunoSEQ multiplex PCR; TCRdb has only the in-frame clones, and not every one. The top ten hold 6.2% of the sample, which has more than 100,000 clones, roughly 88% seen once. Details on this clone: The antigen is not known.

Source: peripheral blood, taken on day 0 of AZD1222 vaccination. This rearrangement joins TRBV12-3 or TRBV12-4 to TRBJ1-3, with D uncertain. The TCR sequence derives from an adult in good health. Here the CDR3 reads CASGLSGNTIYF. The DNA for the CDR3 is TGTGCCAGCGGCCTTTCGGGAAACACCATATATTTT.